Shown below are 28 T cell receptor beta chains from a single sample sequenced in a study of blood T cell repertoires in COVID-19. Assay: immunoSEQ multiplex PCR; the TCRdb copy retains only in-frame clones and omits some. The sample gives some 170,000 clones, roughly 90% of which show up once; less than 1.5% is in the top ten. Sequencing was done on a sample of PBMCs or T cells enriched from blood (not recorded which). These receptors were collected from a human donor with acute COVID-19. The donor label of this sample is uncertain.

This chain joins TRBV5-1 and TRBJ2-5; tentatively, D is TRBD2 (5 bases). The CDR3 covers 15 residues. The V gene lost 4 bases and the J gene lost 5 bases, with 18 bases spanning the gap. Germline-derived CDR1 and CDR2 are SGHRS and YFSETQ. CDR3 coding DNA: TGCGCCAGCAGCCCGCCGGACCTCGGGGTGGAGACCCAGTACTTC. Its translation is CASSPPDLGVETQYF.

The gene calls are TRBV7-2 and TRBJ2-1; 9 bases align to TRBD2. The CDR3 totals 15 residues. V lost 3 bases and J lost 6; bases outside the gene matches: 6. Germline CDR1 and CDR2: SGHTA and FQGNSA. CDR3 coding DNA: TGTGCCAGCAGCTTGGGACTAGCCCCCTCCAATGAGCAGTTCTTC. This translates into CASSLGLAPSNEQFF.

Here the CDR3 reads CAWSVRGRGTQYF. CDR3 bases: TGTGCCTGGAGTGTTAGGGGGCGCGGGACCCAGTACTTC. The chain joins TRBV30 to TRBJ2-5, with 7 bases that match TRBD1. Trimming took 0 bases from V and 7 from J; bases not matched to a gene: 5. The CDR3 contains 13 residues. Germline CDR1 is GTSNPN and CDR2 is SVGIG (reference sequence).

In regard to this clone: In the same sample, other DNA sequences code for this CDR3. The CDR3 here is CASSLTGGTEAFF. The CDR3 coding sequence is TGTGCCAGCAGCTTAACAGGGGGCACTGAAGCTTTCTTT. The chain joins TRBV7-2 to TRBJ1-1; 8 nucleotides match TRBD1. Germline V CDR1 and CDR2: SGHTA, FQGNSA. The junction had 0 bases not matched to a gene; V was cut back by 2 bases and J by 4 bases. The CDR3 spans 13 residues. Using reference TRBV7-2 and TRBJ1-1 for the parts outside the CDR3, the full variable domain is GAGVSQSPSNKVTEKGKDVELRCDPISGHTALYWYRQSLGQGLEFLIYFQGNSAPDKSGLPSDRFSAERTGGSVSTLTIQRTQQEDSAVYLCASSLTGGTEAFFGQGTRLTVV.

The genes are TRBV11-2 and TRBJ2-1; 11 nucleotides match TRBD2. The V gene's germline CDR1 is SGHAT and CDR2 FQNNGV. The CDR3 runs to 14 residues. The ends lost 4 bases at V and 8 bases at J; junction bases unmatched: 4. CDR3 in DNA: TGTGCCAGCAGCTGGGGACTAGCGGTCGATGAGCAGTTCTTC. As protein: CASSWGLAVDEQFF.

V gene TRBV18 combines with J gene TRBJ2-3; D is undetermined. Germline V gives CDR1 KGHSH, CDR2 LQKENI. The V end was cut by 1 base, the J end by 2 bases, with 7 bases between. This CDR3 region has 14 residues. The CDR3 DNA reads as TGTGCCAGCTCACCACAGCAGGCCACAGATACGCAGTATTTT. This translates into CASSPQQATDTQYF.

The count of this clone is one. This chain links TRBV18 with TRBJ1-1; a possible D gene is TRBD1 (5 bases). Germline loops: CDR1 KGHSH, CDR2 LQKENI. The CDR3 is 12 residues long. Trimming left V 3 bases short and J 8 bases short, with 10 bases between. The CDR3 sequence is CASSPYKGEAFF. CDR3 nucleotides: TGTGCCAGCTCACCTTATAAGGGGGAAGCTTTCTTT.

Only one count was recorded for this clone. The V and J genes are TRBV7-2 and TRBJ2-2; D remains unclear. The CDR3 has 14 amino acids. Germline CDR1 and CDR2: SGHTA and FQGNSA. The germline V and J ends were trimmed by 1 base and 5 bases, with 8 bases remaining between them. The CDR3 DNA is TGTGCCAGCAGCTTAGAACAGATAACCGGGGAGCTGTTTTTT. Its protein product is CASSLEQITGELFF.

This clone was seen just once. V and J are TRBV9 and TRBJ2-7; no clear D gene. Germline V gene lookup returns CDR1 SGDLS and CDR2 YYNGEE. Between the trimmed V and J ends, which lost 0 bases and 3 bases, there was a span of 13 bases. This CDR3 comprises 15 residues. The DNA for the CDR3 is TGTGCCAGCAGCGTAGGAGGAAGCCGACGCTACGAGCAGTACTTC. Encoded protein: CASSVGGSRRYEQYF.

The chain uses TRBV9 and TRBJ2-2; 7 bases align to TRBD1. Germline trimming cut 3 bases from V and 6 bases from J; bases unmatched to any gene: 2. This CDR3 region has 13 residues. The germline gives CDR1 SGDLS, CDR2 YYNGEE. This CDR3 is CASSAQGPGELFF. The CDR3 DNA reads TGTGCCAGCAGCGCACAGGGGCCCGGGGAGCTGTTTTTT.

The V call is TRBV5-6, the J call TRBJ2-3; D is undetermined. Between the trimmed V and J ends, which lost 5 bases and 5 bases, there was a span of 15 bases. This CDR3 has 14 residues. Germline V CDR1 and CDR2: SGHDT, YYEEEE. This CDR3 is CASSIRGTGDTQYF. The DNA of the CDR3 is TGTGCCAGCAGTATTCGAGGAACGGGAGATACGCAGTATTTT.

The V and J genes are TRBV6-2 or TRBV6-3 and TRBJ1-5; D is unresolved. Looked up from germline, CDR1 is MNHEY and CDR2 is SVGEGT. This CDR3 comprises 14 residues. Trimming pared 2 bases from V and 4 bases from J, leaving 9 bases between. The CDR3 spells CASSYDTGNQPQHF. The CDR3 coding sequence is TGTGCCAGCAGTTACGATACGGGTAATCAGCCCCAGCATTTT.

V is TRBV5-3 and J is TRBJ1-6; a weak D match, TRBD1 (5 bases). TRBV5-3 qualifies as an ORF whose function is uncertain. V was clipped by 4 bases and J by 3 bases, with 5 bases between them. The CDR3 contains 13 residues. The CDR3 DNA sequence: TGTGCCAGAAGCGACAGCTATAATTCACCCCTCCACTTT. Translated, it gives CARSDSYNSPLHF.

This chain uses TRBV7-2 with TRBJ1-1; 7 bases are shared with TRBD1. Germline CDR1 reads SGHTA; CDR2 reads FQGNSA. The CDR3 sequence is 12 residues long. V lost 6 bases to trimming and J lost 6 bases; unmatched junction nucleotides: 4. The DNA of the CDR3 is TGTGCCAGCAGTCCCCAGGGGGCTGAAGCTTTCTTT. Its translation: CASSPQGAEAFF. Full variable domain (missing parts from reference TRBV7-2 and TRBJ1-1): GAGVSQSPSNKVTEKGKDVELRCDPISGHTALYWYRQSLGQGLEFLIYFQGNSAPDKSGLPSDRFSAERTGGSVSTLTIQRTQQEDSAVYLCASSPQGAEAFFGQGTRLTVV.

CDR3 coding DNA: TGTGCCAGCAGCTTTCGGTCGAACACTGAAGCTTTCTTT. Its protein is CASSFRSNTEAFF. This sequence joins TRBV11-2 and TRBJ1-1; D remains unclear. The germline V gene has CDR1 SGHAT and CDR2 FQNNGV. This CDR3 is built from 13 residues. Trimming took off 3 bases at V and 1 base at J, with 6 bases between the two ends.

The rearrangement joins TRBV6-5 to TRBJ2-1; no clear D gene. Deletions cut 8 bases from V and 5 bases from J, with 7 bases between. The CDR3 loop spans 11 amino acids. Per germline, CDR1 MNHEY and CDR2 SVGAGI. The CDR3 DNA reads TGTGCCAGCGGGCGTAACAATGAGCAGTTCTTC. Translation: CASGRNNEQFF.

The V call is TRBV4-2, the J call TRBJ2-2; possible D gene TRBD2, 6 bases. The ends were cut back, 6 bases at V and 0 bases at J, with 14 bases in the middle. Germline CDR1 reads LGHNA; CDR2 reads YNFKEQ. This CDR3 is built from 16 residues. CDR3 residues: CASSWGEASNTGELFF. The CDR3 bases are TGTGCCAGCAGTTGGGGGGAGGCCTCGAACACCGGGGAGCTGTTTTTT.

The chain uses TRBV5-1 and TRBJ2-7, with unresolved D. CDR3 length: 13 amino acids. CDR1 is SGHRS and CDR2 is YFSETQ in the germline V gene. Trimming pared 4 bases from V and 4 bases from J, leaving 12 bases between. CDR3 amino acids: CASSRSNGYEQYF. The CDR3 coding sequence is TGCGCCAGCAGCAGGAGCAACGGGTACGAGCAGTACTTC.

V and J are TRBV11-2 and TRBJ2-1; 7 bases are a match to TRBD1. CDR3 size: 15 residues. Germline CDR1 is SGHAT and CDR2 is FQNNGV. V dropped 5 bases and J dropped 0; count of bases not matched to a gene: 4. The CDR3 nucleotides read TGTGCCAGCAGCGTCGGGACAGACTCCTACAATGAGCAGTTCTTC. Residues: CASSVGTDSYNEQFF.

This rearrangement joins TRBV6-5 to TRBJ2-3; perhaps TRBD2 as D (5 bases). The V gene lost 5 bases and the J gene lost 0 bases, with 6 bases spanning the gap. There are 13 residues in the CDR3. Germline V gene lookup returns CDR1 MNHEY and CDR2 SVGAGI. The CDR3 reads CASSRTSTDTQYF. Written as DNA, the CDR3 is TGTGCCAGCAGTCGGACTAGCACAGATACGCAGTATTTT.

The CDR3 DNA reads TGTGCCAGCAGTTTCCAGGGCGACTATAATTCACCCCTCCACTTT. Translating gives CASSFQGDYNSPLHF. The chain couples TRBV6-5 to TRBJ1-6, with a possible D match to TRBD1 (5 bases). Germline CDR1 is MNHEY and CDR2 is SVGAGI. V lost 4 bases to trimming and J lost 3 bases, with 10 bases between them. CDR3 length: 15 amino acids.

The rearrangement links TRBV5-5 to TRBJ1-1; the D is unclear. V dropped 3 bases and J dropped 0 bases, with 15 bases sitting between them. This CDR3 comprises 16 residues. From germline, CDR1 is SGHKS and CDR2 YYEKEE (reference sequence). The CDR3: CASSSPTVYMNTEAFF. CDR3 DNA sequence: TGTGCCAGCAGCTCCCCCACAGTCTATATGAACACTGAAGCTTTCTTT.

The rearrangement links TRBV9 to TRBJ2-2; TRBD1 aligns across 7 bases. The trim removed 4 bases at V and 0 bases at J, leaving 9 bases unmatched. The CDR3 covers 17 residues. Germline CDR1 SGDLS, CDR2 YYNGEE. In nucleotides, the CDR3 is TGTGCCAGCAGCCCCCGAGGGGGCCCTACGAACACCGGGGAGCTGTTTTTT. Amino acids: CASSPRGGPTNTGELFF.

The genes are TRBV15 and TRBJ1-5, with D uncertain. CDR3 size: 15 residues. Germline CDR1 LNHNV, CDR2 YYDKDF (reference sequence). Trimming left V 5 bases short and J 1 base short, with 12 bases between. CDR3 DNA sequence: TGTGCCACCAGCGGAGCCCAGATGAGCAATCAGCCCCAGCATTTT. It is translated as CATSGAQMSNQPQHF.

The rearrangement links TRBV18 to TRBJ2-7, with D possibly TRBD1 on 6 matching bases. The CDR3 sequence is 13 residues long. Germline-derived CDR1 and CDR2 are KGHSH and LQKENI. Trimming stripped 2 bases from V and 3 bases from J, with 8 bases between. CDR3 sequence reads: CASSPGGNYEQYF. CDR3 nucleotides: TGTGCCAGCTCACCAGGGGGCAACTACGAGCAGTACTTC.

The rearrangement uses TRBV30 and TRBJ1-2; a weak D match, TRBD1 (5 bases). The V end was cut by 2 bases, the J end by 8 bases, with 12 bases between. CDR1 GTSNPN and CDR2 SVGIG come from the germline V gene (reference sequence). The CDR3 sequence is 12 residues long. DNA of the CDR3: TGTGCCTGGAGTACTCAGGGATTAGGCTACACCTTC. Translating gives CAWSTQGLGYTF.

The chain uses TRBV6-5 and TRBJ1-2, with 8 bases aligning to TRBD1. This CDR3 has 14 amino acids. The ends lost 5 bases at V and 5 bases at J; junction bases unmatched: 7. Germline CDR1 reads MNHEY; CDR2 reads SVGAGI. The CDR3 here is CASSQPGQGYGYTF. The CDR3 nucleotides are TGTGCCAGCAGTCAACCAGGACAGGGATATGGCTACACCTTC.

This clone turned up a few times. The rearrangement links TRBV7-2 to TRBJ1-2; 10 bases are a match to TRBD1. The CDR3 runs to 15 residues. Germline lookup yields CDR1 SGHTA and CDR2 FQGNSA. The junction had 11 bases not matched to a gene; V was cut back by 5 bases and J by 8 bases. Written as DNA, the CDR3 is TGTGCCAGCAGCCAATTACTCGGGACAGGGGTCGGCTACACCTTC. Amino acid sequence: CASSQLLGTGVGYTF.